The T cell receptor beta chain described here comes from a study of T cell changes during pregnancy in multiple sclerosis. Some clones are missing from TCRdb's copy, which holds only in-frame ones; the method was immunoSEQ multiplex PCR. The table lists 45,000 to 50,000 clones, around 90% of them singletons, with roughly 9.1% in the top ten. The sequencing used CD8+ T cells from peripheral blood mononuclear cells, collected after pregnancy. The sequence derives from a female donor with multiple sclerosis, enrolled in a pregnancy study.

The CDR3, as DNA: TGTGCTAGTGGTTTGGTAGAGGGCCCTGAAGCTTTCTTT. Its translation is CASGLVEGPEAFF. The genes are TRBV12-5 and TRBJ1-1; D remains ambiguous. The V and J ends lost 0 bases and 6 bases respectively, with 8 bases between them. CDR3 length: 13 residues. Germline V gene data show CDR1 as LGHNT and CDR2 as FRNRAP.